The 27 T cell receptor beta chains presented below share a single source sample, sequenced in a study of glioma-infiltrating T cells after dendritic cell vaccination. TCRdb's copy holds only in-frame clones and misses some; the assay was immunoSEQ multiplex PCR. Of approximately 22,000 clones in the sample, 75% to 85% were seen once. The sequencing used blood, collected before dendritic cell vaccination. These receptors all stem from a human donor with glioblastoma.

The chain joins TRBV27 to TRBJ1-1, with TRBD1 matching 7 bases. The trim removed 5 bases at V and 1 base at J, leaving 4 bases unmatched. The CDR3 extends over 14 amino acids. CDR1 is MNHEY and CDR2 is SMNVEV in the germline V gene (reference sequence). CDR3 sequence: CASSVQGTNTEAFF. The CDR3 DNA sequence: TGTGCCAGCAGTGTACAGGGGACGAACACTGAAGCTTTCTTT.

The V gene is TRBV2, the J gene TRBJ2-3; TRBD2 aligns across 14 bases. Germline CDR1 is SNHLY and CDR2 is FYNNEI. V trimming: 3 bases; J trimming: 3 bases; junction bases outside the gene matches: 5. This CDR3 is built from 17 residues. The CDR3 loop is CASSEPTSGRGTDTQYF. For the CDR3, the DNA is TGTGCCAGCAGTGAGCCGACTAGCGGGAGGGGAACAGATACGCAGTATTTT.

The chain has TRBV6-5 and TRBJ2-7; D is undetermined. This CDR3 is 14 amino acids long. The germline V gene has CDR1 MNHEY and CDR2 SVGAGI. The ends were cut back, 6 bases at V and 4 bases at J, with 16 bases in the middle. CDR3 sequence (DNA): TGTGCCAGCAGCCCCGCTCCGGCCGGGTACGAGCAGTACTTC. It is translated as CASSPAPAGYEQYF.

V usage is TRBV29-1 and J usage is TRBJ1-2; TRBD1 might be the D (5 bases). Germline V gives CDR1 SQVTM, CDR2 ANQGSEA. Trimming removed 3 bases at V and 5 bases at J, with 16 bases between. This CDR3 has 14 amino acids. This CDR3 reads CSVDGWGSLYGYTF. Written as DNA, the CDR3 is TGCAGCGTTGATGGTTGGGGCAGTTTATATGGCTACACCTTC. The whole variable domain, filled in from reference TRBV29-1 and TRBJ1-2, reads SAVISQKPSRDICQRGTSLTIQCQVDSQVTMMFWYRQQPGQSLTLIATANQGSEATYESGFVIDKFPISRPNLTFSTLTVSNMSPEDSSIYLCSVDGWGSLYGYTFGSGTRLTVV.

This sequence joins TRBV7-3 and TRBJ2-3, with D possibly being TRBD1 (6 bases). CDR1 and CDR2 from the germline V gene are SGHTA and FQGTGA. Trimming left V 5 bases short and J 5 bases short, with 14 bases between. This CDR3 is built from 14 residues. The CDR3 region has the DNA TGTGCCAGCAGCCCAAAGCAGGGGTTAGATACGCAGTATTTT. Residues: CASSPKQGLDTQYF.

The V call is TRBV5-1, the J call TRBJ2-2; 9 positions match TRBD1. The CDR3 is 14 amino acids. Unmatched junction bases numbered 2, after V lost 4 bases and J lost 4 bases. Germline loops: CDR1 SGHRS, CDR2 YFSETQ. The CDR3 here is CASSPGQGTGELFF. CDR3 coding DNA: TGCGCCAGCAGCCCGGGACAGGGCACCGGGGAGCTGTTTTTT.

The rearrangement links TRBV29-1 to TRBJ2-1; maybe TRBD2 (6 bases). V gave up 7 bases and J gave up 5 bases, with 15 bases separating them. Germline-derived CDR1 and CDR2 are SQVTM and ANQGSEA. The CDR3 runs to 13 residues. The CDR3, as DNA: TGCAGCGCCCTCGCGGGACCCAACAATGAGCAGTTCTTC. This codes for CSALAGPNNEQFF.

This clone has more than one count but fewer than ten. The chain has TRBV27 and TRBJ2-1; maybe TRBD2 (6 bases). The germline V gene encodes CDR1 MNHEY and CDR2 SMNVEV (reference sequence). There are 15 residues in the CDR3. V was pared by 7 bases and J by 6 bases, with 19 bases between. The CDR3 reads CASNPVPLLANEQFF. The CDR3 DNA follows: TGTGCCAGCAACCCCGTCCCCCTACTAGCCAATGAGCAGTTCTTC.

The chain uses TRBV18 and TRBJ2-3; 9 bases agree with TRBD2. Germline CDR1 and CDR2: KGHSH and LQKENI. J was trimmed by 2 bases and V by 0 bases; bases with no gene match: 6. The CDR3 has 17 residues. The DNA for the CDR3 is TGTGCCAGCTCACCACCTTTGACTAGCGGCCTCACAGATACGCAGTATTTT. Translating gives CASSPPLTSGLTDTQYF.

The V and J genes are TRBV7-6 and TRBJ2-7; tentatively, D is TRBD2 (5 bases). The CDR3 length is 16 residues. Trimming removed 4 bases from V and 3 bases from J, with 19 bases in between. Germline assignment: CDR1 SGHVS and CDR2 FNYEAQ. In DNA, the CDR3 is TGTGCCAGCAGCTCACCCATACTAGGCGGTAACTACGAGCAGTACTTC. This gives the protein CASSSPILGGNYEQYF.

The gene calls are TRBV5-4 and TRBJ1-2; 7 bases line up with TRBD1. Germline V gene data show CDR1 as SGHNT and CDR2 as YYREEE (reference sequence). With 4 bases clipped from V and 6 bases from J, the junction kept 6 bases outside the gene matches. CDR3 length equals 13 residues. CDR3 in amino acids: CASSVERGHGYTF. Here the CDR3 DNA reads TGTGCCAGCAGCGTAGAAAGGGGGCATGGCTACACCTTC.

The rearrangement joins TRBV10-3 to TRBJ2-1; 11 bases are a match to TRBD1. With 10 bases clipped from V and 4 bases from J, the junction kept 9 bases outside the gene matches. Per the germline V gene, CDR1 is ENHRY and CDR2 is SYGVKD. The CDR3 runs to 15 residues. The CDR3 DNA reads as TGTGCCACATGGAGCCGGGACAGGGGGTACAATGAGCAGTTCTTC. Residues: CATWSRDRGYNEQFF.

V gene TRBV11-2 combines with J gene TRBJ2-7; D is unclear. CDR1 and CDR2 (germline): SGHAT, FQNNGV. Trimming took off 4 bases at V and 0 bases at J, with 10 bases between the two ends. The CDR3 is made up of 14 amino acids. The CDR3 DNA reads TGTGCCAGCAGCTCCGACGGCGGCTCCTACGAGCAGTACTTC. It specifies CASSSDGGSYEQYF. Combining the CDR3 with reference TRBV11-2 and TRBJ2-7 gives the whole variable domain EAGVAQSPRYKIIEKRQSVAFWCNPISGHATLYWYQQILGQGPKLLIQFQNNGVVDDSQLPKDRFSAERLKGVDSTLKIQPAKLEDSAVYLCASSSDGGSYEQYFGPGTRLTVT.

The chain links TRBV19 to TRBJ1-1; D may be TRBD1 (6 bases). The V end was cut by 5 bases, the J end by 0 bases, with 13 bases between. The CDR3 sequence is 15 residues long. CDR1 LNHDA and CDR2 SQIVND come from the germline V gene (reference sequence). The CDR3 protein is CASSPRGGLNTEAFF. Written as DNA, the CDR3 is TGTGCCAGTAGTCCCCGCGGGGGGCTGAACACTGAAGCTTTCTTT.

This clone was observed a handful of times. This chain joins TRBV5-4 and TRBJ2-1, with D perhaps TRBD1 (6 bases). The CDR3 consists of 15 residues. V shed 4 bases and J shed 4 bases, with 15 bases lying between them. Germline loops: CDR1 SGHNT, CDR2 YYREEE (reference sequence). The CDR3 bases are TGTGCCAGCAGCCCCACAGGGAACCTATACAATGAGCAGTTCTTC. Protein: CASSPTGNLYNEQFF.

Here the CDR3 DNA reads TGCGCCAGCAGAAAGAGCGGGCTAGACTCCTACGAGCAGTACTTC. Translated: CASRKSGLDSYEQYF. This rearrangement joins TRBV10-2 to TRBJ2-7; TRBD2 might be the D (6 bases). This CDR3 region has 15 residues. Germline CDR1 and CDR2: WSHSY and SAAADI. V lost 6 bases, J lost 0 bases, and 15 bases lay in between.

The chain has TRBV5-6 and TRBJ2-7; TRBD1 agrees at 7 bases. This CDR3 contains 16 residues. Germline lookup yields CDR1 SGHDT and CDR2 YYEEEE. Trimming removed 3 bases from V and 3 bases from J; junction bases left unmatched: 12. The DNA of the CDR3 is TGTGCCAGCAGCTCGATAAAAGACAGGGCACGCTACGAGCAGTACTTC. Its protein product is CASSSIKDRARYEQYF.

DNA for the CDR3: TGTGCCACAAAGGGCGTTAGCGGGGGTTACAATGAGCAGTTCTTC. Translation: CATKGVSGGYNEQFF. The V and J genes are TRBV19 and TRBJ2-1, with TRBD2 matching over 9 bases. J was trimmed by 4 bases and V by 10 bases; bases with no gene match: 11. Germline lookup yields CDR1 LNHDA and CDR2 SQIVND (reference sequence). This CDR3 region has 15 residues. Complete variable domain (other parts from reference TRBV19 and TRBJ2-1): DGGITQSPKYLFRKEGQNVTLSCEQNLNHDAMYWYRQDPGQGLRLIYYSQIVNDFQKGDIAEGYSVSREKKESFPLTVTSAQKNPTAFYLCATKGVSGGYNEQFFGPGTRLTVL.

This clone was detected once. The CDR3 DNA reads as TGTGCCAGCAGCTCCGACGGGAATGAGCAGTTCTTC. Translated: CASSSDGNEQFF. The rearrangement joins TRBV2 to TRBJ2-1, with D unclear. The germline gives CDR1 SNHLY, CDR2 FYNNEI. CDR3 length equals 12 residues. Trimming took 6 bases from V and 7 from J, leaving 10 bases between them.

This chain uses TRBV28 with TRBJ2-1; 7 positions agree with TRBD2. The CDR3 has 14 residues. With V trimmed by 5 bases and J by 6 bases, 7 bases remained unmatched. Per germline, CDR1 MDHEN and CDR2 SYDVKM. Written as DNA, the CDR3 is TGTGCCAGCAGTCCCGCGGGGGTTGGCAATGAGCAGTTCTTC. The encoded protein is CASSPAGVGNEQFF.

This clone has more than one count but fewer than ten. The V gene is TRBV15, the J gene TRBJ2-7; possibly TRBD2 for D (5 bases). Trimming pared 5 bases from V and 5 bases from J, leaving 10 bases between. The CDR3 totals 12 residues. Germline V gene data show CDR1 as LNHNV and CDR2 as YYDKDF (reference sequence). The CDR3 here is CATSEGSHEQYF. For the CDR3, the DNA is TGTGCCACCAGCGAGGGCAGCCACGAGCAGTACTTC.

This clone was found a few times. V and J are TRBV4-2 and TRBJ2-1; 10 positions match TRBD2. This CDR3 region has 18 residues. Germline CDR1 is LGHNA and CDR2 is YNFKEQ. J gave up 3 bases and V 0 bases, and 8 bases lay outside the gene matches. The CDR3 DNA reads TGTGCCAGCAGCCAAGAAGGCCTAGCGGGAGTTTACTACAATGAGCAGTTCTTC. Its protein product is CASSQEGLAGVYYNEQFF.

The chain links TRBV10-3 to TRBJ2-7; D is perhaps TRBD2 (7 bases). Trimming left V 6 bases short and J 6 bases short, with 15 bases between. The V gene's germline CDR1 is ENHRY and CDR2 SYGVKD. The CDR3 contains 13 residues. Here the CDR3 reads CAISLGGGLEQYF. CDR3 nucleotides: TGTGCCATCAGCCTGGGGGGGGGCCTCGAGCAGTACTTC.

CDR3 DNA: TGTGCCAGCAGTTATAAGCGACCGGCGCAGTATTTT. Translation gives CASSYKRPAQYF. The chain couples TRBV27 to TRBJ2-3; D is unresolved. Germline CDR1 MNHEY, CDR2 SMNVEV (reference sequence). The CDR3 has 12 residues. Trimming stripped 4 bases from V and 10 bases from J, with 12 bases between.

The gene calls are TRBV27 and TRBJ2-7; 8 bases agree with TRBD1. This CDR3 region has 14 residues. Trimming removed 6 bases from V and 4 bases from J; junction bases left unmatched: 8. Germline loops: CDR1 MNHEY, CDR2 SMNVEV (reference sequence). The CDR3: CASSNMDRVYEQYF. DNA of the CDR3: TGTGCCAGCAGCAACATGGACAGGGTGTACGAGCAGTACTTC.

This clone appeared a single time. The chain has TRBV18 and TRBJ2-7; 9 bases match TRBD1. After removal of 0 bases from V and 3 bases from J, the junction contained 0 bases not matched to a gene. This CDR3 contains 14 residues. Germline CDR1 and CDR2: KGHSH and LQKENI. As DNA, the CDR3 is TGTGCCAGCTCACCACCGACAGGGGGCTACGAGCAGTACTTC. This codes for CASSPPTGGYEQYF.

The chain carries TRBV5-4 and TRBJ2-1; 13 bases are shared with TRBD2. CDR1 SGHNT and CDR2 YYREEE come from the germline V gene (reference sequence). This CDR3 is 15 amino acids long. V lost 4 bases and J lost 6; bases outside the gene matches: 4. The DNA of the CDR3 is TGTGCCAGCAGCCCATGGACTAGCGGGAGCAATGAGCAGTTCTTC. This translates into CASSPWTSGSNEQFF.